This is a list of T cell receptor beta chains from one sample in a study of naive and memory T cell subsets. TCRdb re-called the 5' RACE reads through MiXCR, storing one row per CDR3 protein. The sample lists 50,000 to 60,000 distinct CDR3 sequences; 7.6% were seen once. The receptors stem from a female donor in good health. Each CDR3 is given with its conserved first and last residue. Each record gives: J gene, V gene, clone size, D gene, CDR3 protein, CDR3 DNA. D genes are given only for firm matches. Some rows mark clone size as missing; the rest say once, few, many or name a class of expanded clone.

>TRBJ1-6|TRBV7-2|many|-
CASSSMAFSSYNSPLHF
TGTGCCAGCAGCAGCATGGCTTTTAGCTCCTATAATTCACCCCTCCACTTT
>TRBJ2-3|TRBV7-2|many|-
CASCAVLSTDTQYF
TGTGCCAGTTGTGCGGTTTTGAGCACAGATACGCAGTATTTT
>TRBJ1-2|TRBV28|-|TRBD1
CASSQTGGYTF
TGTGCCAGCAGTCAGACAGGGGGCTACACCTTC
>TRBJ2-3|TRBV5-1|many|-
CASSLQGGTDTQYF
TGCGCCAGCAGCCTACAGGGCGGAACAGATACGCAGTATTTT
>TRBJ1-1|TRBV10-3|many|-
CAISEYPNTEAFF
TGTGCCATCAGTGAGTATCCGAACACTGAAGCCTTCTTT
>TRBJ1-2|TRBV6-5|-|TRBD1
CASTRTGNYGYTF
TGTGCCAGCACCCGGACAGGGAACTATGGCTACACCTTC
>TRBJ1-2|TRBV3-1|-|-
CASSQDFVAENSGDTF
TGTGCCAGCAGCCAAGATTTCGTGGCCGAGAACTCCGGCGACACCTTC
>TRBJ2-2|TRBV7-9|-|TRBD1
CASGRRQGAGELFF
TGTGCCAGCGGCCGCCGACAGGGGGCCGGGGAGCTGTTTTTT
>TRBJ2-1|TRBV7-9|-|TRBD2
CASSLTSGRSYNEQFF
TGTGCCAGCAGCTTGACTAGCGGGAGGTCCTACAATGAGCAGTTCTTC
>TRBJ2-3|TRBV7-8|many|-
CASSLQSGRGRLSTDTQYF
TGTGCCAGCAGCCTCCAATCGGGGCGGGGAAGGCTTAGCACAGATACGCAGTATTTT
>TRBJ2-1|TRBV4-1|many|-
CASSQGRDNEQFF
TGCGCCAGCAGCCAAGGACGAGACAATGAGCAGTTCTTC
>TRBJ2-6|TRBV7-2|many|-
CASSLHRSGANVLTF
TGTGCCAGCAGCCTACACAGGAGCGGGGCCAACGTCCTGACTTTC
>TRBJ1-4|TRBV4-3|many|-
CASSQGPAVATNEKLFF
TGCGCCAGCAGCCAGGGTCCGGCGGTAGCAACTAATGAAAAACTGTTTTTT
>TRBJ1-1|TRBV5-4|-|TRBD1
CASSWGQGGTEAFF
TGTGCCAGCAGCTGGGGACAGGGGGGGACTGAAGCTTTCTTT
>TRBJ1-1|TRBV27|many|-
CASSFRAQNTEAFF
TGTGCCAGCAGTTTCAGGGCCCAGAACACTGAAGCTTTCTTT
>TRBJ2-5|TRBV6-2/TRBV6-3|once|-
CASNHDSPQGTQYF
TGTGCCAGCAATCACGACTCACCCCAGGGGACCCAGTACTTC
>TRBJ2-2|TRBV18|few|TRBD1
CASAVSQGPNTGELFF
TGTGCCAGCGCAGTGTCACAGGGGCCGAACACCGGGGAGCTGTTTTTT
>TRBJ1-5|TRBV19|-|-
CASSISREGYQPQHF
TGTGCCAGTAGTATTTCCAGGGAGGGATATCAGCCCCAGCATTTT
>TRBJ2-7|TRBV29-1|many|TRBD1
CSPGTGGYEQYF
TGCAGTCCCGGGACAGGGGGCTACGAGCAGTACTTC
>TRBJ2-1|TRBV19|few|TRBD2
CASTLGTSRFNEQFF
TGTGCCAGTACCCTTGGGACTAGTAGGTTCAATGAGCAGTTCTTC
>TRBJ2-1|TRBV2|many|TRBD2
CASSEEAGGRSEQFF
TGTGCCAGCAGTGAAGAGGCGGGGGGGCGGAGTGAGCAGTTCTTC
>TRBJ1-6|TRBV2|-|TRBD1
CASSTDRVSSPLHF
TGTGCCAGCAGTACGGACAGGGTTAGTTCACCCCTCCACTTT
>TRBJ1-2|TRBV20-1|-|-
CSASASGYGYTF
TGCAGTGCTAGTGCAAGTGGCTATGGCTACACCTTC
>TRBJ1-5|TRBV20-1|-|TRBD1
CSARITGTGLGQPQHF
TGCAGTGCTCGGATCACCGGGACAGGGTTAGGTCAGCCCCAGCATTTT
>TRBJ2-1|TRBV6-1|many|-
CASSDWSSYNEQFF
TGTGCCAGCAGTGATTGGAGCTCCTACAATGAGCAGTTCTTC
>TRBJ2-1|TRBV5-1|few|TRBD1
CASSPRDRGDGEQFF
TGCGCCAGCAGCCCCCGGGACAGGGGGGACGGTGAGCAGTTCTTC
>TRBJ2-7|TRBV5-1|few|TRBD1
CASSLTTGFGNEQYF
TGCGCCAGCAGCTTGACGACAGGGTTTGGCAACGAGCAGTACTTC
>TRBJ2-6|TRBV2|many|TRBD1
CASTSGQGNSGANVLTF
TGTGCCAGCACCTCGGGACAGGGGAACTCTGGGGCCAACGTCCTGACTTTC
>TRBJ1-1|TRBV19|many|TRBD1
CASSVQTGANTEAFF
TGTGCCAGTAGCGTCCAGACAGGGGCGAACACTGAAGCTTTCTTT
>TRBJ2-2|TRBV6-1|-|-
CASSEGPMGTGELFF
TGTGCCAGCAGTGAAGGGCCCATGGGAACCGGGGAGCTGTTTTTT
>TRBJ1-5|TRBV5-6|few|-
CASSFGTWNQPQHF
TGTGCCAGCAGCTTCGGGACATGGAATCAGCCCCAGCATTTT
>TRBJ2-2|TRBV28|many|-
CASSSTGFYVAGELFF
TGTGCCAGCAGTTCCACAGGGTTTTATGTAGCCGGGGAGCTGTTTTTT
>TRBJ1-1|TRBV6-2/TRBV6-3|many|-
CASRLGGRSNTEAFF
TGTGCCAGCAGACTAGGTGGGAGGAGTAACACTGAAGCTTTCTTT
>TRBJ2-2|TRBV20-1|few|TRBD1
CSAREWDRGDTGELFF
TGCAGTGCTAGAGAATGGGACAGGGGGGACACCGGGGAGCTGTTTTTT
>TRBJ2-7|TRBV7-2|-|TRBD2
CASSLATSGEFYEQYF
TGTGCCAGCAGCTTAGCTACTAGCGGAGAGTTCTACGAGCAGTACTTC
>TRBJ2-5|TRBV6-5|few|-
CASTKAGGGETQYF
TGTGCCAGCACCAAGGCAGGGGGAGGAGAGACCCAGTACTTC
>TRBJ2-1|TRBV5-1|few|-
CASSQLPGKSNEQFF
TGCGCCAGCAGCCAACTCCCAGGAAAGTCCAATGAGCAGTTCTTC
>TRBJ1-5|TRBV20-1|few|-
CSASQDTNQPQHF
TGCAGTGCTAGTCAGGACACCAATCAGCCCCAGCATTTT
>TRBJ1-2|TRBV14|few|-
CASSLAGTAAWGYTF
TGTGCCAGCAGCCTAGCTGGGACGGCGGCGTGGGGCTACACCTTC
>TRBJ2-7|TRBV28|-|TRBD1
CASSFGPGTGLGEQYF
TGTGCCAGCAGTTTCGGACCCGGGACAGGGCTAGGGGAGCAGTACTTC
>TRBJ1-4|TRBV6-5|-|TRBD1
CASSYSGTANEKLFF
TGTGCCAGCAGTTACTCCGGGACAGCTAATGAAAAACTGTTTTTT
>TRBJ2-7|TRBV3-1|few|-
CASSPAPQRASYEQYF
TGTGCCAGCAGCCCTGCTCCACAGCGGGCCTCCTACGAGCAGTACTTC
>TRBJ2-5|TRBV4-2|few|-
CASSQDKVVETQYF
TGTGCCAGCAGCCAAGATAAGGTTGTGGAGACCCAGTACTTC
>TRBJ2-7|TRBV6-6|few|-
CASSQSPGSRYEQYF
TGTGCCAGCAGTCAGTCGCCCGGGTCTCGCTACGAGCAGTACTTC
>TRBJ2-7|TRBV4-3|few|-
CASSQQDTNRGYEQYF
TGCGCCAGCAGCCAGCAAGATACGAATCGTGGGTACGAGCAGTACTTC
>TRBJ1-4|TRBV30|few|TRBD1
CAWSHRRQGNKKTNEKLFF
TGTGCCTGGAGTCACCGGCGACAGGGGAATAAGAAAACTAATGAAAAACTGTTTTTT
>TRBJ2-7|TRBV5-1|-|-
CASSSLGPPGAYEQYF
TGCGCCAGCAGCTCCCTCGGTCCCCCGGGAGCCTACGAGCAGTACTTC
>TRBJ2-7|TRBV19|few|-
CASSRNVPPTYEQYF
TGTGCCAGTAGTAGGAATGTCCCGCCGACCTACGAGCAGTACTTC
>TRBJ2-1|TRBV19|-|TRBD2
CASSRTSGGPYNEQFF
TGTGCCAGTAGTCGCACCAGCGGGGGCCCCTACAATGAGCAGTTCTTC
>TRBJ1-3|TRBV20-1|many|TRBD1
CSARDRTGSSGNTIYF
TGCAGTGCTAGAGACCGGACAGGGAGCTCTGGAAACACCATATATTTT
>TRBJ2-3|TRBV4-2|many|-
CASRSGDTQYF
TGTGCCAGCAGATCCGGGGATACGCAGTATTTT
>TRBJ1-4|TRBV3-1|few|-
CASSPRATNEKLFF
TGTGCCAGCAGCCCACGCGCAACTAATGAAAAACTGTTTTTT
>TRBJ2-7|TRBV2|-|-
CASSGSLRGTYYEQYF
TGTGCCAGCAGTGGCTCTCTGAGGGGCACCTACTACGAGCAGTACTTC
>TRBJ1-3|TRBV20-1|many|-
CSASFGNTIYF
TGCAGTGCTAGTTTTGGAAACACCATATATTTT
>TRBJ2-5|TRBV4-2|many|-
CASSQTLKETQYF
TGTGCCAGCAGCCAGACCCTAAAAGAGACCCAGTACTTC
>TRBJ2-1|TRBV30|many|TRBD2
CAWSARGGPWNEQFF
TGTGCCTGGAGTGCGCGGGGGGGCCCGTGGAATGAGCAGTTCTTC